A single sample is the source of the 5 T cell receptor beta chains below, sequenced in a study of early stage breast cancer tumors. Here immunoSEQ multiplex PCR was the method, and the copy in TCRdb shows in-frame clones only, minus some. The sample contains fewer than 80,000 clones, approximately 84% of which appear only once. Sequenced material: blood. Receptor source: a person aged 35-55 years with breast cancer.

The rearrangement links TRBV7-6 to TRBJ1-1, with 7 positions matching TRBD1. This CDR3 contains 14 residues. The germline gives CDR1 SGHVS, CDR2 FNYEAQ. V shed 4 bases and J 5 bases; nucleotides not matched to a gene: 7. CDR3 residues: CASSSRQGGTEAFF. In nucleotides, the CDR3 is TGTGCCAGCAGCTCGAGACAGGGCGGAACTGAAGCTTTCTTT.

J is TRBJ2-1 and V is TRBV30, with a possible D match to TRBD1 (6 bases). The CDR3 runs 14 residues. Germline-derived CDR1 and CDR2 are GTSNPN and SVGIG (reference sequence). V was cut by 7 bases and J by 3 bases, with 16 bases left in between. CDR3 amino acids: CALYSQGFYNEQFF. The CDR3 region has the DNA TGTGCCTTGTACAGCCAGGGGTTCTACAATGAGCAGTTCTTC.

The chain has TRBV28 and TRBJ2-7, with D uncertain. The germline V and J ends were trimmed by 6 bases and 3 bases, with 6 bases remaining between them. Germline assignment: CDR1 MDHEN and CDR2 SYDVKM. The CDR3 runs 11 residues. The CDR3 DNA reads as TGTGCCAGCAGAATGTACTACGAGCAGTACTTC. Translation: CASRMYYEQYF.

The genes are TRBV5-6 and TRBJ1-1; D is possibly TRBD1 (6 bases). There are 13 residues in the CDR3. Germline assignment: CDR1 SGHDT and CDR2 YYEEEE. The V end lost 0 bases, the J end lost 3 bases, and 6 bases lay between the germline ends. The chain's CDR3 is CASSLAGDTEAFF. CDR3 bases: TGTGCCAGCAGCTTGGCAGGGGACACTGAAGCTTTCTTT.

This clone was detected only a few times. The chain employs TRBV28 and TRBJ2-2; D possibly corresponds to TRBD2 (6 bases). CDR1 MDHEN and CDR2 SYDVKM come from the germline V gene. CDR3 length: 14 residues. V was pared by 3 bases and J by 2 bases, with 7 bases between. In nucleotides, the CDR3 is TGTGCCAGCAGTTTGGCGGGAAACACCGGGGAGCTGTTTTTT. Its protein is CASSLAGNTGELFF.